This T cell receptor beta chain was sequenced during a study of blood T cell repertoires in COVID-19. Study in general: The origin of the acute and convalescent COVID-19 samples was the United States, Italy and Spain. PBMCs, B-cell-depleted T cells, or T cells provided the cDNA or gDNA that made up the material.

Original data processing: Counts of nucleated cells, estimated from reference gene primer amplification, were obtained. The method was immunoSEQ multiplex PCR; TCRdb's version includes in-frame clones alone and lacks a portion of them. V, J and clone size are those of that table, while D and trimming were read from the DNA. This sample has roughly 230,000 clones, with approximately 80% found just once. Trimming took 6 bases from V and 7 from J, leaving 19 bases between them. Germline V gives CDR1 MNHEY, CDR2 SVGAGI. This CDR3 spans 15 amino acids. Seattle-derived patients entered the study during active infection and were followed longitudinally.

The chain couples TRBV6-5 to TRBJ2-1; weak D call: TRBD1 (6 bases). The specimen was peripheral blood. This receptor was obtained from a woman older than 75 with COVID-19, enrolled during active disease. The CDR3 sequence is CASRSRQARENEQFF. In nucleotides, the CDR3 is TGTGCCAGCAGATCCAGACAGGCCAGGGAGAATGAGCAGTTCTTC.